This T cell receptor beta chain was identified during a study of cytomegalovirus exposure and HLA in healthy donors (dated by TCRdb to the late 2010s). For context, the study as a whole: A later analysis indicated that the 100 to 150 validation repertoires were generated on the platform also employed for the approximately 700 repertoires of the first cohort. To predict cytomegalovirus infection status, the study combined high-throughput TCR immunosequencing, statistical association of individual TCRs with disease status, and machine learning. The study was designed to test whether signatures of past pathogen exposure could be identified by cataloging public T cell receptors. Along with the approximately 620-subject first cohort, a separate validation cohort of over a hundred different subjects was used. The study at large found these results: A later analysis lacked HLA typing for the validation cohort, so it scored co-occurrence in that cohort across all 120 repertoires. While some public TCRs were present in many individuals, most TCR sequences turned up only very rarely across donors. A total of roughly 160 TCR beta chains were listed by the study as associated with cytomegalovirus. In vitro tests confirmed that a few of the cytomegalovirus-associated TCR beta chains recognize cytomegalovirus antigens. The classifier was reported to diagnose cytomegalovirus status with high specificity and sensitivity in both the original cohort and the validation cohort. The authors suggested that the approach could potentially be extended to other disease states and immunological phenotypes. A later analysis found that TCRs clustered in the first cohort also tended to co-occur in the 120 validation repertoires, with 94% of cluster scores above 0.

Libraries came from the immunoSEQ multiplex PCR assay. The study's processing was this. To diagnose cytomegalovirus status from the catalog of TCR beta chain sequences, a statistical classification framework was built. The source is immuneACCESS, and TCRdb retained only in-frame sequences with V and J called. Part of the clones is not carried over; for the studies checked, unresolved V genes explain less than half of this, and the remainder is unexplained. That table is the source of V, J and clone size, and D and trimming were worked out from the DNA. This sample gives 120,000 to 150,000 clones in total; just over 90% of them show up just once. The ten largest account for 0.6% to 0.8% of the sample. The donors belonged to the validation cohort of about 120 subjects, which was separate from the approximately 610-subject first cohort. Details on this clone: It has no known antigen specificity. Base quality data are lacking; no much larger clone is found one base away.

This receptor was obtained from a man aged 18 to 29 in good health and CMV-seronegative. The sequenced sample consisted of PBMCs.

The DNA is as follows: TGTGCCAGTAGTATAACCGGGACAGGGACTTATAACTATGGCTACACCTTC. Its protein reads: CASSITGTGTYNYGYTF. The chain employs TRBV19 and TRBJ1-2, and TRBD1 aligns with 9 junction nucleotides. CDR1 and CDR2, per the germline V gene (reference sequence), are LNHDA and SQIVND. Germline trimming: 2 bases from V, 1 base from J; junction bases outside gene matches: 8. Including cysteine and phenylalanine, the CDR3 has 17 amino acids. Just the 51-base CDR3 DNA is kept, in frame starting at base 1.